The rows below give T cell receptor beta chains drawn from one sample of a study of spatial heterogeneity in lung cancer. TCRdb reprocessed the 5' RACE reads with MiXCR, giving one entry per CDR3 protein. The sample carries 35,000 to 55,000 distinct CDR3 sequences, roughly 15% recorded once. The material sequenced was PBMCs, taken at surgery. The source of these receptors is a male donor with early-stage non-small cell lung cancer. The CDR3 runs from the conserved cysteine through the conserved F or W. Each record gives: D gene, J gene, clone size, V gene, CDR3 protein, CDR3 DNA. D genes are given only for firm matches. Not every row has a clone size; where given, it reads once, few, many or a size class.

-,TRBJ2-7,-,TRBV5-5,CASRSGAYEQYF,TGTGCCAGCAGATCCGGGGCCTACGAGCAGTACTTC
TRBD2,TRBJ2-5,-,TRBV7-2,CASSPPAGGETQYF,TGTGCCAGCAGCCCCCCAGCGGGGGGGGAGACCCAGTACTTC
-,TRBJ1-5,few,TRBV6-4,CASSDDHGGNQPQHF,TGTGCCAGCAGTGACGATCATGGCGGAAATCAGCCCCAGCATTTT
-,TRBJ1-1,many,TRBV27,CASRQQGRLEAFF,TGTGCCAGCAGACAGCAGGGACGGCTTGAAGCTTTCTTT
TRBD2,TRBJ2-3,-,TRBV5-1,CASSFSLRTSGASTDTQYF,TGCGCCAGCAGCTTTTCACTGCGGACTAGCGGGGCTAGCACAGATACGCAGTATTTT
TRBD1,TRBJ2-7,-,TRBV18,CASSPPTGKYEQYF,TGTGCCAGCTCACCACCGACAGGGAAGTACGAGCAGTACTTC
-,TRBJ1-6,-,TRBV7-2,CASSPGQIYNSPLHF,TGTGCCAGCAGCCCCGGACAGATCTATAATTCACCCCTCCACTTT
TRBD2,TRBJ2-7,-,TRBV5-1,CASSSRTSGRAWEQYF,TGCGCCAGCAGCTCCAGGACTAGCGGGAGGGCCTGGGAGCAGTACTTC
TRBD1,TRBJ2-7,-,TRBV3-1,CASSRGTGGYEQYF,TGTGCCAGCAGCCGCGGGACAGGGGGCTACGAGCAGTACTTC
TRBD1,TRBJ1-2,-,TRBV10-3,CAISPGQGASGYTF,TGTGCCATCAGTCCCGGACAGGGGGCTTCTGGCTACACCTTC
-,TRBJ1-1,-,TRBV5-1,CASSGQTNTEAFF,TGCGCCAGCAGCGGACAGACCAACACTGAAGCTTTCTTT
-,TRBJ2-3,few,TRBV10-3,CAISEPSRRTDTQYF,TGTGCCATCAGTGAGCCTTCTCGACGAACAGATACGCAGTATTTT
TRBD2,TRBJ2-3,-,TRBV7-9,CASSLAGLPTDTQYF,TGTGCCAGCAGCTTAGCGGGACTACCCACAGATACGCAGTATTTT
TRBD2,TRBJ2-2,few,TRBV20-1,CSARAAGAGELFF,TGCAGTGCTAGAGCGGCGGGGGCCGGGGAGCTGTTTTTT
TRBD2,TRBJ2-3,-,TRBV20-1,CSASTSGGPNTDTQYF,TGCAGTGCCAGCACTAGCGGGGGGCCTAACACAGATACGCAGTATTTT
-,TRBJ2-7,-,TRBV7-6,CASSPNVPGYEQYF,TGTGCCAGCAGCCCAAATGTCCCAGGTTACGAGCAGTACTTC
-,TRBJ2-3,few,TRBV7-8,CASSSSSVFSDTQYF,TGTGCCAGCAGCTCCTCTAGCGTCTTCTCAGATACGCAGTATTTT
TRBD2,TRBJ2-3,many,TRBV20-1,CSASPTSGRSADTQYF,TGCAGTGCTAGCCCTACTAGCGGGAGAAGTGCAGATACGCAGTATTTT
-,TRBJ1-6,few,TRBV14,CASSQGTSYSPLHF,TGTGCCAGCAGCCAAGGGACCTCATACTCACCCCTCCACTTT
-,TRBJ1-4,few,TRBV29-1,CSVERGAGKLFF,TGCAGCGTTGAACGGGGGGCAGGAAAACTGTTTTTT
-,TRBJ2-2,-,TRBV5-1,CASRPGLNTGELFF,TGCGCCAGCAGACCGGGGCTCAACACCGGGGAGCTGTTTTTT
TRBD2,TRBJ2-5,few,TRBV7-2,CASSLEASGSGETQYF,TGTGCCAGCAGCTTAGAGGCTAGCGGGAGTGGAGAGACCCAGTACTTC
-,TRBJ1-2,few,TRBV20-1,CSARDPRGSYGYTF,TGCAGTGCTAGAGATCCCAGGGGATCCTATGGCTACACCTTC
-,TRBJ2-3,-,TRBV3-1,CASSQGGLDTQYF,TGTGCCAGCAGCCAAGGGGGCCTAGATACGCAGTATTTT
-,TRBJ2-2,-,TRBV7-9,CASSLGPGELFF,TGTGCCAGCAGCTTAGGACCCGGGGAGCTGTTTTTT
-,TRBJ2-1,many,TRBV7-2,CASRLSRGVNNEQFF,TGTGCCAGCAGATTATCCCGCGGTGTGAACAATGAGCAGTTCTTC
TRBD1,TRBJ2-7,-,TRBV5-1,CASSLVGGGEQYF,TGCGCCAGCAGCTTGGTAGGGGGCGGCGAGCAGTACTTC
-,TRBJ2-3,few,TRBV5-1,CASSFRQGPTTDTQYF,TGCGCCAGCAGCTTCCGGCAGGGGCCCACCACAGATACGCAGTATTTT
TRBD1,TRBJ1-1,many,TRBV13,CASSLGDRGPEAFF,TGTGCCAGCAGCTTAGGCGACAGGGGACCTGAAGCTTTCTTT
-,TRBJ1-1,few,TRBV7-9,CASSPLAKGPEAFF,TGTGCCAGCAGCCCATTAGCAAAGGGCCCTGAAGCTTTCTTT
-,TRBJ1-6,few,TRBV5-1,CASSDSNSPLHF,TGCGCCAGCAGCGACTCAAATTCACCCCTCCACTTT
TRBD1,TRBJ2-5,few,TRBV5-1,CASSSGGLETQYF,TGCGCCAGCAGCTCAGGGGGATTGGAGACCCAGTACTTC
TRBD2,TRBJ2-1,-,TRBV9,CASSVPYSGQEQFF,TGTGCCAGCAGCGTCCCGTATAGCGGGCAAGAGCAGTTCTTC
TRBD1,TRBJ2-7,-,TRBV5-5,CASSLSWGQGILYEQYF,TGTGCCAGCAGCCTTTCCTGGGGACAGGGAATCCTCTACGAGCAGTACTTC
-,TRBJ1-1,many,TRBV5-6,CASSPLRGYRTEAFF,TGTGCCAGCAGCCCCTTACGAGGATATCGTACTGAAGCTTTCTTT
-,TRBJ1-1,-,TRBV9,CASSVVRGFTTEAFF,TGTGCCAGCAGCGTAGTCAGGGGATTTACCACTGAAGCTTTCTTT
TRBD1,TRBJ2-3,-,TRBV6-5,CASSESGGYADTQYF,TGTGCCAGCAGTGAATCAGGGGGTTATGCAGATACGCAGTATTTT
TRBD1,TRBJ1-1,-,TRBV3-1,CASSRRDRDTEAFF,TGTGCCAGCAGCCGTCGGGACAGGGATACTGAAGCTTTCTTT
TRBD1,TRBJ1-3,few,TRBV9,CASSTGWTGVNTIYF,TGTGCCAGCAGCACAGGATGGACAGGGGTTAACACCATATATTTT
-,TRBJ2-2,few,TRBV20-1,CSADQGEGTGELFF,TGCAGTGCTGATCAGGGGGAGGGGACCGGGGAGCTGTTTTTT
-,TRBJ2-5,-,TRBV5-1,CASSLAQDSGTYIQETQYF,TGCGCCAGCAGCTTGGCGCAAGATTCGGGAACCTACATCCAAGAGACCCAGTACTTC
-,TRBJ2-7,many,TRBV6-2/TRBV6-3,CASSPSPSSYEQYF,TGTGCCAGCAGTCCCTCGCCGAGCTCCTACGAGCAGTACTTC
TRBD1,TRBJ2-2,-,TRBV28,CASSLAGQGAGGELFF,TGTGCCAGCAGTTTAGCGGGACAGGGGGCCGGCGGGGAGCTGTTTTTT
TRBD2,TRBJ2-3,many,TRBV28,CASSNGLAGGTDTQYF,TGTGCCAGCAGTAACGGACTAGCGGGAGGAACAGATACGCAGTATTTT
TRBD1,TRBJ1-1,many,TRBV29-1,CSVPGQGGQNTEAFF,TGCAGCGTCCCGGGACAGGGGGGACAGAACACTGAAGCTTTCTTT
TRBD1,TRBJ2-7,many,TRBV28,CASTPGQLPYEQYF,TGTGCCAGCACCCCGGGACAGCTACCTTACGAGCAGTACTTC